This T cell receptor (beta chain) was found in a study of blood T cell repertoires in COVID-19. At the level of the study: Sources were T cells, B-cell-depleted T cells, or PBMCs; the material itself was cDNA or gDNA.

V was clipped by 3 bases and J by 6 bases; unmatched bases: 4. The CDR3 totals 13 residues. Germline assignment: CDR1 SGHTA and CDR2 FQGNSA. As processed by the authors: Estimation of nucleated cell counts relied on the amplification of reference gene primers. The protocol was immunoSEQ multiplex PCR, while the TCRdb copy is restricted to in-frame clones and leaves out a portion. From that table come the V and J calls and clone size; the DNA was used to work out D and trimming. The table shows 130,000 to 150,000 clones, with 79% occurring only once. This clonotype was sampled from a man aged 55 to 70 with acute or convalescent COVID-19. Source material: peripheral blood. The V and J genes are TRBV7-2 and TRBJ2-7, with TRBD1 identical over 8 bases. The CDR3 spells CASSFGQGFEQYF. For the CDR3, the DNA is TGTGCCAGCAGCTTCGGACAGGGTTTCGAGCAGTACTTC.